The clone carrying this TCR beta chain has at least ten counts. Its antigen is undetermined. The read ends 3 residues early relative to the CDR3; the germline J gene fills the gap. Donors gave roughly 5 to 8 ml heparinized peripheral whole blood. This sample stems from a study of T cell clonality in common variable immunodeficiency. Study results and caveats: Reportedly, TCR beta sequences from common variable immunodeficiency showed fewer deletions and N-nucleotide insertions. Authors noted CVID clonality's cause needs subpopulation repertoire sequencing. CVID subjects shared fewer TCRbeta clones than healthy controls did.

Generated by immunoSEQ multiplex PCR, the TCRdb table keeps only in-frame clones and is missing some. The record shows about 52,000 clones for this sample, with no singletons present. The CDR3 totals 18 residues. The V gene end was trimmed by 5 bases and the J gene end by 0 bases; junction bases not matched to a gene: 11. Germline V CDR1 and CDR2: SGHVS, FNYEAQ. This clonotype was obtained from a person aged 18 to 75 in good health. The chain carries TRBV7-6 and TRBJ2-3; 10 nucleotides line up with TRBD2. Specimen: peripheral blood mononuclear cells. This CDR3 is CASSKGTSEGRSTDTQYF. Partial CDR3 DNA: TGTGCCAGCAGCAAGGGGACTAGCGAGGGTAGGAGCACAGATACG. Variable domain in full (rest from reference TRBV7-6 and TRBJ2-3): GAGVSQSPRYKVTKRGQDVALRCDPISGHVSLYWYRQALGQGPEFLTYFNYEAQQDKSGLPNDRFSAERPEGSISTLTIQRTEQRDSAMYRCASSKGTSEGRSTDTQYFGPGTRLTVL.